This entry describes one T cell receptor beta chain. There is no known antigen for this receptor. Germline and junction disagree at one end, which may indicate a read error. Reads for this sample came from an Illumina NovaSeq 6000. TCR cDNA was made using 5'RACE template switching, a step that added a universal primer site and unique molecular identifiers. Priming of cDNA synthesis was performed from both the TCR alpha and TCR beta constant segments. Library amplification used two PCR steps, and the second PCR step added sample barcodes and sequencing adapters. Sequencing of libraries was done on Illumina HiSeq 2500 (2x100 bp) or NovaSeq (2x150 bp). On the study's bioinformatics: MIGEC was used to demultiplex reads and collapse the reads into UMI consensus sequences, and MiXCR was used for V(D)J alignment. Clonotypes responding to the vaccine were identified with edgeR on replicate PBMC samples, with the criteria of FDR below 0.01 and a log2 fold change above 5 up to day 15. Bulk clonotypes were assigned CD4 or CD8 identity according to which sequenced CD4 or CD8 repertoire held them at higher abundance. TCRdb redid the processing of the public reads, applying fastp at Q25 and MiXCR, and retained in-frame beta chains. Every distinct CDR3 protein forms one entry, paired with its most common genes and DNA. These V and J calls derive from TCRdb rather than the authors' analysis. The sample table contains 400,000 to 450,000 distinct CDR3 sequences; only one count was recorded for around a sixth of them. The top ten constitute 18% of the sample.

According to the study, the label for this sample's treatment or condition signals: live attenuated yellow fever vaccine strain. At each blood-draw timepoint, two biological replicates of bulk PBMCs were collected. PBMCs were isolated from peripheral blood using a standard Ficoll-Paque protocol. TriZol was used to extract RNA from bulk PBMCs, CD4 and CD8 fractions, and dextramer-positive and dextramer-negative fractions. This record belongs to a study of T cells after yellow fever vaccination (dated by TCRdb to between 2018 and 2021). Turning to the overall study: The SMART-Seq v4 Ultra Low Input RNA kit was used to prepare libraries from fractions with low cell numbers. Two healthy male donors, one aged 18 to 30 and one aged 30 to 40 years, made up the cohort. Blood was drawn at multiple timepoints before and after primary and secondary immunization, with bulk PBMC replicates and cell subsets isolated. To follow T-cell clones before and after primary and booster YFV17D yellow fever vaccination, bulk TCR alpha and beta repertoires were sequenced over time.

The germline V gene (reference sequence) yields SEHNR for CDR1 and FQNEAQ for CDR2. There are 14 amino acids in the CDR3, from cysteine to phenylalanine inclusive. Of all the DNA, just the CDR3 is kept, 42 bases in frame from base 1. Findings and caveats that apply to the study as a whole: Computational filtering was required because FACS-sorted repertoires could contain abundant contaminating clonotypes from the bulk population. A small share of clonotypes occurred in both CD4 and CD8 compartments, likely arising from convergent recombination. The study included only a couple of donors, which limits how far the findings can be generalized. After the booster, most of the clones that had expanded following primary vaccination were detected again (roughly 96% of CD4 and around 88% of CD8), which suggests that memory was broadly maintained. Compared with the primary T-cell response, the secondary T-cell response was weaker but faster, peaking on day 5 rather than day 15.

The chain employs TRBV7-9 and TRBJ2-2, with a tentative D gene TRBD1 over 6 matching bases. This specimen was PBMCs, taken before the yellow fever booster vaccination. This sequence was found in a man younger than 30 who received the YFV17D yellow fever vaccine. The nucleotide sequence is given as TGTGCCAGCAGCTTAACTGGGACACTCGGGGAGATGTTTTTT. Its product reads: CASSLTGTLGEMFF.